The clone carrying this T cell receptor (beta chain) was seen ten or more times. The data were taken from a study of human T cells and chemical hapten exposure. At the level of the study: 0.01% DPC was applied to the upper back in patch tests, which were read at 6 days.

Time point meaning: patch test 2, 6 weeks after DPC sensitization. As to treatment: therapeutic diphenylcyclopropenone sensitization with weekly scalp DPC. The CDR3 extends over 15 amino acids. The germline V gene encodes CDR1 MDHEN and CDR2 SYDVKM. V shed 2 bases and J 4 bases; nucleotides not matched to a gene: 7. From the RACE reads, TCRdb called clonotypes with MiXCR, one entry per CDR3 protein. The table includes around 360,000 distinct CDR3 sequences, just under 6.5% detected once. The rearrangement links TRBV28 to TRBJ1-1; TRBD1 aligns across 7 bases. The source is a woman between 18 and 29 years old with alopecia areata. Some clones in this sample may be carry-over from other donors' samples. This specimen consisted of whole blood, obtained in connection with sensitization to the hapten diphenylcyclopropenone (DPC). CDR3 protein: CASSLASTGATEAFF. CDR3 nucleotides: TGTGCCAGCAGTTTAGCTAGTACAGGGGCCACTGAAGCTTTCTTT.